Shown below are 9 T cell receptor beta chains from a single sample sequenced in a study of control samples from healthy donors and cancer patients. Data came from immunoSEQ multiplex PCR; TCRdb stores just in-frame clones and leaves some out. The data hold 6,000 to 8,000 clones, with around three quarters observed a single time. The sample taken for sequencing was formalin-fixed, paraffin-embedded tissue. These receptors were taken from a male donor with melanoma.

This clone turned up a few times. The chain uses TRBV4-1 and TRBJ1-1; a weak D match, TRBD1 (5 bases). This CDR3 region has 14 residues. Germline loops: CDR1 MGHRA, CDR2 YSYEKL. Trimming took 3 bases from V and 1 from J, leaving 9 bases between them. In DNA, the CDR3 is TGCGCCAGCAGCCAGTCTACAGGGAACACTGAAGCTTTCTTT. This encodes CASSQSTGNTEAFF.

The V and J genes are TRBV15 and TRBJ1-2; D ambiguous. V lost 0 bases and J lost 1, with 9 bases in between. This CDR3 has 15 amino acids. Germline V gene lookup returns CDR1 LNHNV and CDR2 YYDKDF (reference sequence). The CDR3 DNA follows: TGTGCCACCAGCAGAGATCATCGGCATAACTATGGCTACACCTTC. The encoded protein is CATSRDHRHNYGYTF.

This rearrangement joins TRBV20-1 to TRBJ2-5; D might be TRBD2 (6 bases). The ends were cut back, 3 bases at V and 1 base at J, with 18 bases in the middle. Germline V lookup: CDR1 DFQATT, CDR2 SNEGSKA (reference sequence). The CDR3 has 16 residues. The CDR3 coding sequence is TGCAGTGCTAGTTTTGCTGGGTCCGGGGGCCAAGAGACCCAGTACTTC. It is translated as CSASFAGSGGQETQYF.

The rearrangement uses TRBV5-1 and TRBJ2-1; 7 bases are a match to TRBD1. There are 15 residues in the CDR3. V dropped 4 bases and J dropped 4; count of bases not matched to a gene: 8. The germline V gene encodes CDR1 SGHRS and CDR2 YFSETQ. Written as DNA, the CDR3 is TGCGCCAGCAGCCTGGGACAGAGCAGTTACAATGAGCAGTTCTTC. It encodes CASSLGQSSYNEQFF.

V gene TRBV21-1 combines with J gene TRBJ2-2; TRBD1 is the table's D call, not checked against the DNA. TRBV21-1 is a pseudogene locus. The CDR3 is 16 residues long. CDR3 in amino acids: CASSGRDRLNTGELFF. The CDR3 coding sequence is TGTGCCAGCAGCGGTCGGGACAGATTGAACACCGGGGAGCTGTTTTTT.

The J gene is TRBJ2-7, the V gene TRBV27; no definite D call. V dropped 4 bases and J dropped 5 bases, with 12 bases sitting between them. This CDR3 region has 13 residues. Germline assignment: CDR1 MNHEY and CDR2 SMNVEV (reference sequence). This chain's CDR3 is CASSSLQYNEQYV. CDR3 bases: TGTGCCAGCAGTTCCTTACAGTACAACGAGCAGTACGTC.

This chain links TRBV5-4 with TRBJ1-3; D might be TRBD1 (6 bases). V lost 3 bases, J lost 2 bases, and 12 bases lay in between. The CDR3 totals 15 residues. Germline values: CDR1 SGHNT, CDR2 YYREEE (reference sequence). As DNA, the CDR3 is TGTGCCAGCAGCTGGGGGCAGAGCCCTGGAAACACCATATATTTT. Its protein product is CASSWGQSPGNTIYF.

This clone was counted only a few times. This chain uses TRBV2 with TRBJ2-3; D may be TRBD1 (6 bases). CDR1 and CDR2 from the germline V gene are SNHLY and FYNNEI. V was pared by 3 bases and J by 2 bases, with 15 bases between. The CDR3 loop spans 16 amino acids. The DNA for the CDR3 is TGTGCCAGCAGTGAGAAGGGGGTTATCTTCACAGATACGCAGTATTTT. It yields the protein CASSEKGVIFTDTQYF. The complete variable domain, with remaining parts taken from reference TRBV2 and TRBJ2-3, reads EPEVTQTPSHQVTQMGQEVILRCVPISNHLYFYWYRQILGQKVEFLVSFYNNEISEKSEIFDDQFSVERPDGSNFTLKIRSTKLEDSAMYFCASSEKGVIFTDTQYFGPGTRLTVL.

The chain couples TRBV9 to TRBJ1-4; 8 nucleotides align to TRBD1. CDR1 is SGDLS, CDR2 YYNGEE, per germline. The CDR3 is made up of 15 amino acids. Unmatched junction bases numbered 4, after V lost 4 bases and J lost 2 bases. In nucleotides, the CDR3 is TGTGCCAGCAGCCAAAGGACAGGGACTAATGAAAAACTGTTTTTT. Encoded protein: CASSQRTGTNEKLFF.